This T cell receptor (beta chain) was captured in a study of shared clonotypes between healthy human individuals. The germline V and J ends were trimmed by 8 bases and 4 bases, with 13 bases remaining between them. This CDR3 contains 14 residues. The germline CDR1 and CDR2 sequences are SGHRS and YFSETQ. TCRdb keeps only in-frame clones here, not all; method: immunoSEQ multiplex PCR. The sample records some 1 million clones, approximately 76% being singletons. This clone has a handful of counts. The sequenced sample was memory CD4+ T cells sorted from blood. The subset here: CD45RA-negative fraction. The V gene is TRBV5-1, the J gene TRBJ1-6; D is perhaps TRBD1 (5 bases). This clonotype originated in a man younger than 35 in good health. The CDR3 DNA is TGCGCCAGGGAAATGGGACGGTATAATTCACCCCTCCACTTT. Encoded protein: CAREMGRYNSPLHF.